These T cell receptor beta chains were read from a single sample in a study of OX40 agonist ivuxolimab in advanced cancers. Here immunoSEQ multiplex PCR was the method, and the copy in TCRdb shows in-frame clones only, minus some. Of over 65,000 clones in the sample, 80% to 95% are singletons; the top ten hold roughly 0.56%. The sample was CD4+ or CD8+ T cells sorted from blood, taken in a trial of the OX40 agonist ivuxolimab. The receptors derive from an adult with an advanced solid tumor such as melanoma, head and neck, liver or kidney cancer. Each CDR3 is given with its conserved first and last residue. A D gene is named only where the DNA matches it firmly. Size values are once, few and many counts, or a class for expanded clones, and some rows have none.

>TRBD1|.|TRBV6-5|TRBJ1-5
CASTHRQGDQPQHF
TGTGCCAGTACACATCGACAGGGCGACCAGCCCCAGCATTTT
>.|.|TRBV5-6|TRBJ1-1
CASSGDQGSNTEAFF
TGTGCCAGCAGCGGCGACCAGGGGTCGAACACTGAAGCTTTCTTT
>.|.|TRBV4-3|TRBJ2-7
CASSPPRGEQYF
TGCGCCAGCAGCCCCCCCAGGGGCGAGCAGTACTTC
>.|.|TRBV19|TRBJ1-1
CASSPPGGQGRPEAFF
TGTGCCAGTAGCCCCCCGGGGGGGCAGGGCAGACCTGAAGCTTTCTTT
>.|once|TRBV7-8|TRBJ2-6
CASSLVNSGANVLTF
TGTGCCAGCAGCTTAGTAAACTCTGGGGCCAACGTCCTGACTTTC
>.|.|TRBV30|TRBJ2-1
CAWSGGGGNEQFF
TGTGCCTGGAGCGGGGGTGGTGGCAATGAGCAGTTCTTC
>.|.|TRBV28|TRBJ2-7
CASSLTVSEQYF
TGTGCCAGCAGTTTGACAGTATCGGAGCAGTACTTC
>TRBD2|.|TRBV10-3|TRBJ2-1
CAISDAGLAGGQQFF
TGTGCCATCAGCGACGCGGGACTAGCGGGAGGCCAGCAGTTCTTC
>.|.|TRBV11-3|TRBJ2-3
CASSFARSTDTQYF
TGTGCCAGCAGCTTCGCGCGGAGCACAGATACGCAGTATTTT
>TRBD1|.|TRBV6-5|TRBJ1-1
CASIRQGGRTEAFF
TGTGCCAGCATCCGACAGGGAGGAAGGACTGAAGCTTTCTTT
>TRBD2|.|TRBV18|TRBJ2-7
CASSPLVAGVGEQYF
TGTGCCAGCTCACCACTGGTAGCGGGAGTCGGGGAGCAGTACTTC
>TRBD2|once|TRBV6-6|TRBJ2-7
CASSYSSMREGHEQYF
TGTGCCAGCAGTTACTCCTCTATGAGGGAGGGCCACGAGCAGTACTTC
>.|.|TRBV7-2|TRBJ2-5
CASSLYSNGETQYF
TGTGCCAGCAGCTTATATAGCAATGGGGAGACCCAGTACTTC
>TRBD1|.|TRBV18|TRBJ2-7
CASSPGTGVYEQYF
TGTGCCAGCTCACCAGGGACAGGGGTCTACGAGCAGTACTTC
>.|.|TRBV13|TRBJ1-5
CASSLGRSGGNQPQHF
TGTGCCAGCAGCTTAGGCCGTTCGGGGGGTAATCAGCCCCAGCATTTT
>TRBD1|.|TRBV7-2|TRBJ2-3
CASSWDRSTDTQYF
TGTGCCAGCAGTTGGGACAGGAGCACAGATACGCAGTATTTT
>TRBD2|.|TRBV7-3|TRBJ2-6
CASSLQPPGLGSGANVLTF
TGTGCCAGCAGCCTCCAACCCCCAGGACTAGGGTCTGGGGCCAACGTCCTGACTTTC
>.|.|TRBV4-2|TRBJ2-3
CASSQGASTDTQYF
TGTGCCAGCAGCCAAGGAGCCAGCACAGATACGCAGTATTTT
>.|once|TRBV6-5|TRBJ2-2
CATARGLITGELFF
TGTGCCACCGCCAGGGGACTGATCACCGGGGAGCTGTTTTTT
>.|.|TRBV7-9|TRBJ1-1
CASSFPGPGTEAFF
TGTGCCAGCAGCTTTCCTGGCCCGGGGACTGAAGCTTTCTTT
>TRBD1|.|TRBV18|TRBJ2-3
CASSLGTGDSDTQYF
TGTGCCAGCTCACTGGGGACAGGGGATTCAGATACGCAGTATTTT
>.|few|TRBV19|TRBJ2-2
CASSIMAANTGELFF
TGTGCCAGTAGTATCATGGCTGCGAACACCGGGGAGCTGTTTTTT
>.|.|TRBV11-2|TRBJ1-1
CASSLWGVKNTEAFF
TGTGCCAGCAGCTTATGGGGGGTGAAAAACACTGAAGCTTTCTTT
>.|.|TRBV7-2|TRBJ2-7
CASSLGTSRDEQYF
TGTGCCAGCAGCTTAGGTACTAGTCGGGACGAGCAGTACTTC
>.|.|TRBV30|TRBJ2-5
CAWRTGQETQYF
TGTGCCTGGAGGACAGGACAAGAGACCCAGTACTTC
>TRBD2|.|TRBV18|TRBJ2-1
CASSPPGLAGGNEQFF
TGTGCCAGCTCACCTCCGGGGCTAGCGGGAGGGAATGAGCAGTTCTTC
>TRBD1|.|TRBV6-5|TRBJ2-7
CASREQGLHSYEQYF
TGTGCCAGCAGAGAACAGGGGTTACACTCCTACGAGCAGTACTTC
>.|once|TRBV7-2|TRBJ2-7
CASSLVASEYYEQYF
TGTGCCAGCAGCCTCGTGGCTAGCGAGTACTACGAGCAGTACTTC
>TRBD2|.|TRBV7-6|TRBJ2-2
CASSLGLAGGPSTGELFF
TGTGCCAGCAGCTTGGGGCTAGCGGGAGGGCCGAGCACCGGGGAGCTGTTTTTT
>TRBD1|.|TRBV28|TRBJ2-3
CASSYGTGGADTQYF
TGTGCCAGCAGTTATGGGACAGGGGGTGCGGATACGCAGTATTTT
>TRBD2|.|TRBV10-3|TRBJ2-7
CAISEASGSVYEQYF
TGTGCCATCAGTGAGGCTAGCGGGAGCGTCTACGAGCAGTACTTC
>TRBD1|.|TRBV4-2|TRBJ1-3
CASSQEGTGYSGNTIYF
TGTGCCAGCAGCCAAGAGGGGACAGGTTACTCTGGAAACACCATATATTTT
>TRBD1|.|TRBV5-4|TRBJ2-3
CASSSPGQYTDTQYF
TGTGCCAGCAGCTCTCCGGGACAGTACACAGATACGCAGTATTTT
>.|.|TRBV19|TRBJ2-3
CASSIGGKEADTQYF
TGTGCCAGTAGTATAGGGGGGAAGGAAGCAGATACGCAGTATTTT
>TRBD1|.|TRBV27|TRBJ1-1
CASSPGPGQLGTEAFF
TGTGCCAGCAGTCCAGGCCCGGGACAGTTGGGCACTGAAGCTTTCTTT
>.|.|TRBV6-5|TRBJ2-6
CASRAGFSGANVLTF
TGTGCCAGCAGGGCAGGATTCTCTGGGGCCAACGTCCTGACTTTC
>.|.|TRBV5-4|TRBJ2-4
CASSLEGGLRNIQYF
TGTGCCAGCAGCTTGGAGGGAGGACTCCGAAACATTCAGTACTTC
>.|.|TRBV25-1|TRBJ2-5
CASSWDVGAYETQYF
TGTGCCAGCAGTTGGGACGTAGGGGCATATGAGACCCAGTACTTC
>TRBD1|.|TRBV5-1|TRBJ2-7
CASSPRQGLTYEQYF
TGCGCCAGCAGCCCTAGACAGGGATTGACCTACGAGCAGTACTTC
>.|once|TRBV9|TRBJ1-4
CASSVVGGGNEKLFF
TGTGCCAGCAGCGTAGTAGGGGGAGGTAATGAAAAACTGTTTTTT
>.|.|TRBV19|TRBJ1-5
CASSIRGRRGNQPQHF
TGTGCCAGTAGTATCCGGGGGCGCAGGGGCAATCAGCCCCAGCATTTT
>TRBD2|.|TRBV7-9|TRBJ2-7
CASSLALISGRPYEQYF
TGTGCCAGCAGCTTAGCGCTGATTAGCGGGAGACCCTACGAGCAGTACTTC
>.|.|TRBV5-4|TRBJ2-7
CASRSGPGPYEQYF
TGTGCCAGCCGAAGCGGGCCTGGGCCCTACGAGCAGTACTTC
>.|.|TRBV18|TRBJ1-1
CASSPAGMDTEAFF
TGTGCCAGCTCACCAGCAGGGATGGACACTGAAGCTTTCTTT
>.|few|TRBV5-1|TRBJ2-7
CASSLGYEQYF
TGCGCCAGCAGCTTGGGCTACGAGCAGTACTTC
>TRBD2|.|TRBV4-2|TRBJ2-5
CASSQELAGAQETQYF
TGTGCCAGCAGCCAAGAGTTAGCGGGCGCTCAAGAGACCCAGTACTTC
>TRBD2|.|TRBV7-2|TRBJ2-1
CASRRGLAGNEQFF
TGTGCCAGCAGAAGGGGGCTAGCGGGGAATGAGCAGTTCTTC
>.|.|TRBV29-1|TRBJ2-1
CSVEVSRRYNEQFF
TGCAGCGTTGAAGTCTCCAGGAGATACAATGAGCAGTTCTTC
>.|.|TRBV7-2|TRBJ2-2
CASSRRQRNTGELFF
TGTGCCAGCAGCCGACGACAGAGAAACACCGGGGAGCTGTTTTTT
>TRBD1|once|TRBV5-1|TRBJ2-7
CASSYTGQGGEQYF
TGCGCCAGCAGCTATACGGGACAGGGAGGCGAGCAGTACTTC
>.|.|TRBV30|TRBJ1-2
CASGWGIGGYTF
TGTGCCTCCGGATGGGGGATCGGGGGCTACACCTTC
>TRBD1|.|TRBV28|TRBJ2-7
CASTPLTTGNYEQYF
TGTGCCAGCACTCCCCTAACGACAGGGAACTACGAGCAGTACTTC
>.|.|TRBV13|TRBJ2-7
CASGDVGDYEQYF
TGTGCCAGCGGGGACGTTGGGGACTACGAGCAGTACTTC
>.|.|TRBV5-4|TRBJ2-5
CASSLPGSQQTQYF
TGTGCCAGCAGCTTGCCAGGGAGCCAGCAGACCCAGTACTTC
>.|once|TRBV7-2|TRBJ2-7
CASSLAQDGEQYF
TGTGCCAGCAGCTTAGCACAGGATGGCGAGCAGTACTTC